This entry describes one TCR beta chain. As yet, its antigen is unknown. These data originate in a study of cytomegalovirus exposure and HLA in healthy donors. Study-level findings and limits: In vitro assays verified that three CMV-associated chains recognized CMV antigens specifically.

The CDR3 length is 17 residues. Germline V CDR1 and CDR2: SGHRS, YFSETQ. V gave up 4 bases and J gave up 4 bases, with 21 bases separating them. PCR involved 60 Vbeta and 13 Jbeta primers. Using immunoSEQ multiplex PCR, the repertoire was profiled, and TCRdb retains in-frame clones only, with some absent. The repertoire holds over 95,000 clones, with over 65% as singletons. The chain is built from TRBV5-1 and TRBJ2-1; no clear D gene. The source material was PBMCs. The source is a woman in her thirties in good health and CMV-seropositive. Here the CDR3 reads CASSLKGSLWAYNEQFF. CDR3 DNA sequence: TGCGCCAGCAGCCTTAAAGGCTCGCTTTGGGCATACAATGAGCAGTTCTTC.